This T cell receptor beta chain was sequenced in a study of cytomegalovirus exposure and HLA in healthy donors. Study background: Out of 398 genotyped donors, about 76% belonged to the Caucasian-associated ancestry cluster. Notes on the study in general: What a later analysis reportedly showed was that an Asian-associated ancestry cluster had fewer N-insertions than the approximately 670-donor mean. In a later analysis, DRB1 alleles had the most associated TCRs; HLA-C alleles the fewest.

With 60 Vbeta and 13 Jbeta primers, the PCR was carried out. Data came from immunoSEQ multiplex PCR; TCRdb stores just in-frame clones and leaves some out. Of 75,000 to 100,000 clones detected, 73% appear once; the ten largest clones hold roughly 3.5%. Looked up from germline, CDR1 is LNHDA and CDR2 is SQIVND (reference sequence). The V and J ends lost 3 bases and 4 bases respectively, with 13 bases between them. The CDR3 extends over 15 amino acids. When sampled, the donors appeared nominally healthy, though they likely had unrecorded immune exposures. This clone appeared a single time. The antigen remains undetermined.

The sequence derives from a man aged 35 to 55 in good health and CMV-seronegative. The sample consisted of PBMCs. This chain links TRBV19 with TRBJ2-1; a possible D gene is TRBD1 (5 bases). Written as DNA, the CDR3 is TGTGCCAGTAGTATGGGGCCAGGAGAGTACAATGAGCAGTTCTTC. Its protein product is CASSMGPGEYNEQFF.